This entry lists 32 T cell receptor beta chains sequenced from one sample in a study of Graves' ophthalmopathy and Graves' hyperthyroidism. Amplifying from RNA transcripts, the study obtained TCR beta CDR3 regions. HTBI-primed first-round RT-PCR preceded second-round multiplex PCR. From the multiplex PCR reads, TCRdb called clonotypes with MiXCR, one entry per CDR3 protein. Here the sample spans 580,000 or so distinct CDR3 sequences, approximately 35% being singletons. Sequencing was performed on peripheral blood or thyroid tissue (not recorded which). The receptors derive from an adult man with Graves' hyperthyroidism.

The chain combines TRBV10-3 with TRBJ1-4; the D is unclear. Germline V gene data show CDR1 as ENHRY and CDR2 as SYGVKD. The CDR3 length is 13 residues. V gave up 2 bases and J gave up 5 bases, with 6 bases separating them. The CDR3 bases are TGTGCCATCAGTGAGGATGGGAATGAAAAACTGTTTTTT. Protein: CAISEDGNEKLFF.

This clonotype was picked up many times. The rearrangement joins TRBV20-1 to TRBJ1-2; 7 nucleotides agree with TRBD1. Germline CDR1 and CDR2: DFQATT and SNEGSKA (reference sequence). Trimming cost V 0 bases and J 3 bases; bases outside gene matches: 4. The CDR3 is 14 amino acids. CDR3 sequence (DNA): TGCAGTGCTAGAGACCGACAGGGCTACTATGGCTACACCTTC. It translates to CSARDRQGYYGYTF.

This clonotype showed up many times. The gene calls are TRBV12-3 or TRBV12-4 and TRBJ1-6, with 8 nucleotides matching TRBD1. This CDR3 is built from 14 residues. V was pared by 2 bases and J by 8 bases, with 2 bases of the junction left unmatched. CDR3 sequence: CASSLQGAHSPLHF. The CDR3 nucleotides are TGTGCCAGCAGTTTACAGGGGGCCCATTCACCCCTCCACTTT.

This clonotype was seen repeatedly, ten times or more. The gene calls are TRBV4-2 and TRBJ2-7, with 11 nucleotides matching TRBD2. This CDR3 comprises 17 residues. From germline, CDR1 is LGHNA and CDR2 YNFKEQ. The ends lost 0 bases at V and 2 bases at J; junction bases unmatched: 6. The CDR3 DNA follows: TGTGCCAGCAGCCAAGAGGCTGGGGGACTAGCGGCCTACGAGCAGTACTTC. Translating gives CASSQEAGGLAAYEQYF.

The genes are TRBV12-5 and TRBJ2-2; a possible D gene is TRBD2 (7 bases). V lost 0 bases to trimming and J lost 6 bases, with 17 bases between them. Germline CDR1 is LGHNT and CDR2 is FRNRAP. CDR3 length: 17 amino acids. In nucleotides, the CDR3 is TGTGCTAGTGGTTTGGTCTGGGGGGGCGTCCCCCCCGGGGAGCTGTTTTTT. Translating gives CASGLVWGGVPPGELFF.

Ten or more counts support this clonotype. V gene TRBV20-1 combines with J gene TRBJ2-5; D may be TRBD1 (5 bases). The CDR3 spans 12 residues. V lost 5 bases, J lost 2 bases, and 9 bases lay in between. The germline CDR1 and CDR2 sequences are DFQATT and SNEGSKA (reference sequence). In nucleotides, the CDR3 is TGCAGTGCTCAGACAGTTCAAGAGACCCAGTACTTC. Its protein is CSAQTVQETQYF.

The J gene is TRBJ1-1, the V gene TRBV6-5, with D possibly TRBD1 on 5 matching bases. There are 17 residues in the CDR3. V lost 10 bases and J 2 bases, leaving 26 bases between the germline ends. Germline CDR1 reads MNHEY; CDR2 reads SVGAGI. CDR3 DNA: TGTGCCACGCCGGTCAGCGGCAACAGGCACCAAAACACTGAAGCTTTCTTT. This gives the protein CATPVSGNRHQNTEAFF.

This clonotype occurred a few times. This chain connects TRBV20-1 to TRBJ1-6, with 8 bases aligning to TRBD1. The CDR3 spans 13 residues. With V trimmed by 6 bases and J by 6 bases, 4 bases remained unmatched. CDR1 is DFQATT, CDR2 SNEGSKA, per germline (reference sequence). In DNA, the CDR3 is TGCAGTGCGGGACAGGTCCTTAATTCACCCCTCCACTTT. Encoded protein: CSAGQVLNSPLHF.

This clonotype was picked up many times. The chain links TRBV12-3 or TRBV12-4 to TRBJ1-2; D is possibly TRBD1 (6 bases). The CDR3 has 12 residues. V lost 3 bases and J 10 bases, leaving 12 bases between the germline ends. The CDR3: CASSFETGSYTF. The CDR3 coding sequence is TGTGCCAGCAGTTTCGAGACAGGTTCCTACACCTTC.

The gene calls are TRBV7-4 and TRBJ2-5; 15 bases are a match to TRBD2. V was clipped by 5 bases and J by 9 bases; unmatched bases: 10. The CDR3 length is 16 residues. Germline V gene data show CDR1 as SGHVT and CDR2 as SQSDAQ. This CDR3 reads CASSPTGLAGGPAQYF. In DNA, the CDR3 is TGTGCCAGCAGCCCAACCGGACTAGCGGGAGGGCCGGCCCAGTACTTC.

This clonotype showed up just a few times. The CDR3 DNA sequence: TGTGCCAGCAGTGTTTTCGGGAGCGGTTTGACAGATACGCAGTATTTT. The encoded protein is CASSVFGSGLTDTQYF. The V gene is TRBV2, the J gene TRBJ2-3; D might be TRBD2 (6 bases). Deletions cut 4 bases from V and 3 bases from J, with 17 bases between. Germline V lookup: CDR1 SNHLY, CDR2 FYNNEI. CDR3 size: 16 residues.

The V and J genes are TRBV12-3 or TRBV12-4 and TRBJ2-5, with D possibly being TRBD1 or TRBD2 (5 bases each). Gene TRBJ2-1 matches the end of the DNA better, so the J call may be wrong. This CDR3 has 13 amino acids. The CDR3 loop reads CASSPLGRAQQFF. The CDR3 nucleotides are TGTGCCAGCAGTCCCCTGGGACGGGCCCAGCAGTTCTTC.

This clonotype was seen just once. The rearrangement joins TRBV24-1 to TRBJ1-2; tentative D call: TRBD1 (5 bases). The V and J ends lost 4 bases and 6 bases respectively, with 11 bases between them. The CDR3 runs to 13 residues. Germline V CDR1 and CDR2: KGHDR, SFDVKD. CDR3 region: CATSDGTPDGYTF. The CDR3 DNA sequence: TGTGCCACCAGTGACGGGACTCCGGATGGCTACACCTTC.

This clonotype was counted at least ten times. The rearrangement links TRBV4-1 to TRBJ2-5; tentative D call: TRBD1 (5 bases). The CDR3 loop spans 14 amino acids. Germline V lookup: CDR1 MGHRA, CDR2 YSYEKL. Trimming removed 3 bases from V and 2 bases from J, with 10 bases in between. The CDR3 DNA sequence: TGCGCCAGCAGCCAGACAGATAGACAAGAGACCCAGTACTTC. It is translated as CASSQTDRQETQYF.

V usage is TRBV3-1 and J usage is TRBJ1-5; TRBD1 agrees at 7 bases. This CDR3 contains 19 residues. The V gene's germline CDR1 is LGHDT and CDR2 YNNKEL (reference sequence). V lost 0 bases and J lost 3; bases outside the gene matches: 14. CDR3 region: CASSQDPPHRGSDNQPQHF. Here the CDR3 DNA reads TGTGCCAGCAGCCAAGATCCCCCCCACAGGGGCAGTGACAATCAGCCCCAGCATTTT.

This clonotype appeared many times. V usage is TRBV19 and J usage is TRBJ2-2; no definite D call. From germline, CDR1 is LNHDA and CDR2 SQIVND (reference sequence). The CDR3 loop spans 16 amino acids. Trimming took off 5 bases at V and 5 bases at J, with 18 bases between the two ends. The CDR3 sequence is CASSPLGVIVTGELFF. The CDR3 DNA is TGTGCCAGTAGTCCCCTCGGAGTAATCGTAACCGGGGAGCTGTTTTTT.

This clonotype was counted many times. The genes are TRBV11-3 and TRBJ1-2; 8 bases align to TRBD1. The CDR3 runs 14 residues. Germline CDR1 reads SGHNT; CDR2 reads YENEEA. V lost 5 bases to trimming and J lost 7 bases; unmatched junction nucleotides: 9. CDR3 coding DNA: TGTGCCAGCAGCCCCCGACAGGGGCAAGGTGGCTACACCTTC. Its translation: CASSPRQGQGGYTF.

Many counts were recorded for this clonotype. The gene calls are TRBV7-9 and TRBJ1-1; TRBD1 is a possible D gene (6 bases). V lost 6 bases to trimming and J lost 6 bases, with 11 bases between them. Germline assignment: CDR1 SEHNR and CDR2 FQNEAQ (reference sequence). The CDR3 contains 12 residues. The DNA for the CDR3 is TGTGCCAGCAGAGCAGGGGTCGCTGAAGCTTTCTTT. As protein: CASRAGVAEAFF.

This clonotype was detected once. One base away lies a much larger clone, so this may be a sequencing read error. The CDR3: CASSLESGNQPRHF. The CDR3, as DNA: TGTGCCAGCAGCTTAGAGAGTGGCAATCAGCCCCGGCATTTT. The chain employs TRBV7-9 and TRBJ1-5, with unresolved D. This CDR3 has 14 residues. Germline V lookup: CDR1 SEHNR, CDR2 FQNEAQ (reference sequence).

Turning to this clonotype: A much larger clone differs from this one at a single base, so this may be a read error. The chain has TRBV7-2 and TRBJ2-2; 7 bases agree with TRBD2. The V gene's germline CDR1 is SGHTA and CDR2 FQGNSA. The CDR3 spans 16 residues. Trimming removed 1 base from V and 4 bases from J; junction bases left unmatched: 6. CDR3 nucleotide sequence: TGTGCCAGCAGCTTAGATCGGCTAGCGGCCACCGGGGAGCTGTTTTTT. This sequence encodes CASSLDRLAATGELFF. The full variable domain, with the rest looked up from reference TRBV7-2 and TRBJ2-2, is GAGVSQSPSNKVTEKGKDVELRCDPISGHTALYWYRQSLGQGLEFLIYFQGNSAPDKSGLPSDRFSAERTGGSVSTLTIQRTQQEDSAVYLCASSLDRLAATGELFFGEGSRLTVL.

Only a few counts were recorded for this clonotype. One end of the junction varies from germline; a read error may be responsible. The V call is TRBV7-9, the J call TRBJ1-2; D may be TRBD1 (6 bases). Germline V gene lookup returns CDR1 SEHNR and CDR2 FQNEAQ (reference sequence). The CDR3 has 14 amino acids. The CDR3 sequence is CASSLYQGSYGYAF. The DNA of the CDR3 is TGTGCCAGCAGCTTGTACCAGGGGAGTTATGGCTACGCCTTC.

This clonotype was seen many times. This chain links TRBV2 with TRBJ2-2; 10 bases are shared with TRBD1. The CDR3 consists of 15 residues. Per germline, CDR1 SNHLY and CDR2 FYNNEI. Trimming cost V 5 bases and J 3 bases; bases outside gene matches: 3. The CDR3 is CASSFGQGDTGELFF. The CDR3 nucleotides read TGTGCCAGCAGTTTCGGACAGGGGGACACCGGGGAGCTGTTTTTT.

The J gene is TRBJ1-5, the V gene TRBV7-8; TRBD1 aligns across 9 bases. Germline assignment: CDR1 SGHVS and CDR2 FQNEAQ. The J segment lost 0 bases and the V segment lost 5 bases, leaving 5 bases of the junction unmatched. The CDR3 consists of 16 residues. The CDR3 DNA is TGTGCCAGCAGCCTAGGACAGGGGATTAGCAATCAGCCCCAGCATTTT. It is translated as CASSLGQGISNQPQHF.

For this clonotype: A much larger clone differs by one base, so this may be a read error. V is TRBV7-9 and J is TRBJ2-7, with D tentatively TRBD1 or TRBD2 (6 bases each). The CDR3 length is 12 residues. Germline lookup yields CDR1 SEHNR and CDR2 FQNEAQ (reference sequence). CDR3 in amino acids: CASEGGLETQCF. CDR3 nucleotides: TGTGCCAGCGAGGGGGGATTAGAGACCCAGTGCTTC.

CDR3 region: CATSSAPGTTGEETQYF. The CDR3 DNA reads TGTGCCACCAGCAGCGCCCCCGGGACGACGGGAGAAGAGACCCAGTACTTC. The chain links TRBV15 to TRBJ2-5; D is perhaps TRBD2 (6 bases). The ends were cut back, 3 bases at V and 3 bases at J, with 20 bases in the middle. Germline V CDR1 and CDR2: LNHNV, YYDKDF (reference sequence). The CDR3 is made up of 17 amino acids. Based on the CDR3 plus reference TRBV15 and TRBJ2-5, the full variable domain is DAMVIQNPRYQVTQFGKPVTLSCSQTLNHNVMYWYQQKSSQAPKLLFHYYDKDFNNEADTPDNFQSRRPNTSFCFLDIRSPGLGDTAMYLCATSSAPGTTGEETQYFGPGTRLLVL.

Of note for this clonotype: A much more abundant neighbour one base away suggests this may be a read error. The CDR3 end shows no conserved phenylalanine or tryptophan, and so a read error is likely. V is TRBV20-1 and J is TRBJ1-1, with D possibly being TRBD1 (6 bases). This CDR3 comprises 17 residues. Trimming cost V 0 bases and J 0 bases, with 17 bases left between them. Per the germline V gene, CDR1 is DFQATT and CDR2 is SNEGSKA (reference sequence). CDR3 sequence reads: CSARDLGGAEMNTEAFS. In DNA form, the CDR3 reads TGCAGTGCTAGAGATCTGGGGGGGGCAGAGATGAACACTGAAGCTTTCTCT.

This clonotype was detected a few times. CDR3 sequence reads: CASSTTDRNTEAFF. CDR3 sequence (DNA): TGTGCCAGCAGCACGACGGACAGGAACACTGAAGCTTTCTTT. V gene TRBV7-9 combines with J gene TRBJ1-1; tentatively, D is TRBD1 (6 bases). The CDR3 sequence is 14 residues long. V lost 5 bases and J 1 base, leaving 11 bases between the germline ends. From germline, CDR1 is SEHNR and CDR2 FQNEAQ (reference sequence). Full variable domain (missing parts from reference TRBV7-9 and TRBJ1-1): DTGVSQNPRHKITKRGQNVTFRCDPISEHNRLYWYRQTLGQGPEFLTYFQNEAQLEKSRLLSDRFSAERPKGSFSTLEIQRTEQGDSAMYLCASSTTDRNTEAFFGQGTRLTVV.

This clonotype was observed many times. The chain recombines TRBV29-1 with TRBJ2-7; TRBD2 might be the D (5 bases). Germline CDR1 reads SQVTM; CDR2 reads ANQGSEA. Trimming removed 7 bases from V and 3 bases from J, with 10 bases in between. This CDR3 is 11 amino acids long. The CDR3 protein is CSALGLYEQYF. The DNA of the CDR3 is TGCAGCGCTTTAGGACTCTACGAGCAGTACTTC.

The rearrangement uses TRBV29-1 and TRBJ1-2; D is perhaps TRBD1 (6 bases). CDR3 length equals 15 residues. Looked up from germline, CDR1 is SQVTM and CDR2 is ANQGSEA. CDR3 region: CSARERGPAGYGYTF. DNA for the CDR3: TGCAGTGCTAGGGAGCGGGGGCCGGCTGGCTATGGCTACACCTTC.

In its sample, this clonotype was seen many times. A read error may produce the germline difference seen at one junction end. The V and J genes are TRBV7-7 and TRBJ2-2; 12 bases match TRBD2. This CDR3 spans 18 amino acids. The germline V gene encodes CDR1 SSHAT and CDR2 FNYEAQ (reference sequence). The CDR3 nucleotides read TGTGCTAGCAGCTTAGAATTACTAGCGGGAGGTGACACCGGGGAGCTGTTTTTT. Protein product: CASSLELLAGGDTGELFF.

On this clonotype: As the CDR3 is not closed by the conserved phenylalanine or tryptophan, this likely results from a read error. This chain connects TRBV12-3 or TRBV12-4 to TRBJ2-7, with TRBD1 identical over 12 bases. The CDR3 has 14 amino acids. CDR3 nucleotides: TGCGCCAGCAGTCGGGACAGGGGGCGGGACGAGCAGTACCTC. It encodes CASSRDRGRDEQYL.

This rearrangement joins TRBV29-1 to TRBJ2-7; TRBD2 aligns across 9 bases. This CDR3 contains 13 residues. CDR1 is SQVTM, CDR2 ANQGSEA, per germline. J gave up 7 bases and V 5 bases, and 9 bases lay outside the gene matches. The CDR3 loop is CSVLGLARNEQYF. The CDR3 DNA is TGCAGCGTTCTGGGACTAGCTAGGAATGAGCAGTACTTC.